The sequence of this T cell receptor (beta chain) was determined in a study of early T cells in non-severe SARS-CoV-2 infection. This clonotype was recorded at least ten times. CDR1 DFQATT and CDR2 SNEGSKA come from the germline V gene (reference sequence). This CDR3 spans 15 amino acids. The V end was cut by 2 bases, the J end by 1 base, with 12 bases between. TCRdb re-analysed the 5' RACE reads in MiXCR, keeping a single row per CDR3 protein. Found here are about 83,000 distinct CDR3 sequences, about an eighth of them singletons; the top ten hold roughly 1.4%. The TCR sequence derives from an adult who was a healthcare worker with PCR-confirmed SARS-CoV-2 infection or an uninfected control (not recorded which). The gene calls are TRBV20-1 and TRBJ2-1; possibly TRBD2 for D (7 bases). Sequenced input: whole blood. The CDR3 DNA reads TGCAGTGCTAGACGGGGGGCCGGGTCCTACAATGAGCAGTTCTTC. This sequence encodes CSARRGAGSYNEQFF.